The source of this T cell receptor (beta chain) is a study of memory CD4+ T cells and cytomegalovirus serostatus. As for the study in general: Donors were healthy Belgian adults, 10 or so CMV seropositive and around 23 seronegative.

About this clone itself: Its antigen is undetermined.

Overall study findings and caveats: 67 of 164 known CMV-associated TCRbeta sequences appeared in CD4+ memory.

Single viable CD3+CD4+CD8-CD45RO+ cells were sorted as the memory CD4+ T cells. Positive selection with CD4 microbeads enriched total CD4+ T cells. Germline loops: CDR1 WNHNN, CDR2 SYGVQD (reference sequence). J lost 4 bases, V lost 2 bases, and 10 bases had no gene match. This CDR3 comprises 16 residues. Clones were sequenced by immunoSEQ multiplex PCR, and TCRdb holds only the in-frame ones, with some missing. The repertoire includes 25,000 to 30,000 clones, roughly 75% of them detected once, and 0.9% to 1.1% sits in the top ten. This chain uses TRBV10-1 with TRBJ1-1, with 7 bases aligning to TRBD1. Sequences were obtained from memory CD4+ T cells from blood. The origin of this receptor is an adult in good health and CMV-seronegative. CDR3 loop: CASSERAGGSGTEAFF. Written as DNA, the CDR3 is TGCGCCAGCAGTGAGAGGGCAGGGGGATCGGGCACTGAAGCTTTCTTT.